Each of the 17 T cell receptor beta chains below was sequenced from the same sample in a study of vaccination effects on CD4 cells after COVID-19. TCRdb keeps only in-frame clones here, not all; method: immunoSEQ multiplex PCR. The top ten hold 3.6% of the sample, which has around 44,000 clones, 76% seen once. Upon completion of 10 to 11 days in culture, CD4+ T cells were isolated. PCR-confirmed SARS-CoV-2 infection occurred in the person between March and December 2020. Each person got two doses of an mRNA SARS-CoV-2 vaccine, BNT162b2 or mRNA-1273. These receptors' antigens are unknown. The source was CD4+ T cells from PBMCs cultured without peptide, collected after COVID-19 vaccination. Receptors originate from a human donor who had a prior SARS-CoV-2 infection.

The chain couples TRBV5-1 to TRBJ2-2; the match to TRBD1 covers 9 bases. The CDR3 extends over 17 amino acids. Looked up from germline, CDR1 is SGHRS and CDR2 is YFSETQ. V lost 4 bases and J lost 5; bases outside the gene matches: 12. The DNA of the CDR3 is TGCGCCAGCAGCCCAAGTTTGGGACAGGGCAGGACCGGGGAGCTGTTTTTT. Translation gives CASSPSLGQGRTGELFF.

This clone was found a few times. V usage is TRBV30 and J usage is TRBJ2-7, with 12 bases lining up with TRBD2. The CDR3 is 16 amino acids. Germline CDR1 reads GTSNPN; CDR2 reads SVGIG (reference sequence). The V segment lost 5 bases and the J segment 3 bases; nucleotides outside the gene matches: 11. This CDR3 is CAWEGLAGGRIYEQYF. Written as DNA, the CDR3 is TGTGCCTGGGAGGGACTAGCGGGCGGGAGGATCTACGAGCAGTACTTC. The full variable domain, rest sourced from reference TRBV30 and TRBJ2-7, is SQTIHQWPATLVQPVGSPLSLECTVEGTSNPNLYWYRQAAGRGLQLLFYSVGIGQISSEVPQNLSASRPQDRQFILSSKKLLLSDSGFYLCAWEGLAGGRIYEQYFGPGTRLTVT.

The rearrangement joins TRBV4-2 to TRBJ2-3; 7 nucleotides line up with TRBD2. The germline CDR1 and CDR2 sequences are LGHNA and YNFKEQ. The length of the CDR3 is 15 residues. With V trimmed by 5 bases and J by 10 bases, 15 bases remained unmatched. CDR3 loop: CASSAYGTTGTAQYF. CDR3 nucleotides: TGTGCCAGCAGCGCGTACGGGACTACCGGGACGGCGCAGTATTTT.

V gene TRBV5-1 combines with J gene TRBJ2-5, with 7 bases fitting TRBD1. The V segment lost 3 bases and the J segment 4 bases; nucleotides outside the gene matches: 9. The CDR3 runs 15 residues. The germline V gene has CDR1 SGHRS and CDR2 YFSETQ. In DNA, the CDR3 is TGCGCCAGCAGCTCGGTCGGGACAGTTTCAGAGACCCAGTACTTC. Translation gives CASSSVGTVSETQYF.

This chain links TRBV3-1 (or the pseudogene TRBV3-2) with TRBJ1-4, with D possibly being TRBD1 (6 bases). The CDR3 is 16 amino acids. The germline V and J ends were trimmed by 4 bases and 13 bases, with 25 bases remaining between them. Per the germline V gene, CDR1 is LGHDT and CDR2 is YNNKEL (reference sequence). CDR3 in DNA: TGTGCCAGCAGCCCCGTCTTTAAGGCTGGGGGCAGGGTACTGTTTTTT. Its translation is CASSPVFKAGGRVLFF.

CDR3 DNA: TGTGCCAGCTCACCACCAAGAAACTACGGGGAGCAGTACTTC. This sequence encodes CASSPPRNYGEQYF. The chain employs TRBV18 and TRBJ2-7; D is unresolved. Trimming took off 0 bases at V and 7 bases at J, with 13 bases between the two ends. CDR1 is KGHSH, CDR2 LQKENI, per germline. This CDR3 has 14 amino acids.

The V gene is TRBV11-3, the J gene TRBJ2-7; tentatively, D is TRBD1 (6 bases). Germline lookup yields CDR1 SGHNT and CDR2 YENEEA. The CDR3 has 15 amino acids. Trimming shortened V by 5 bases and J by 2 bases, and 16 bases separated the two germline ends. The chain's CDR3 is CASSQQAGDTYEQYF. The DNA for the CDR3 is TGTGCCAGCAGCCAACAAGCAGGGGATACCTACGAGCAGTACTTC.

This clone appeared a few times. The chain recombines TRBV5-1 with TRBJ2-3, with D unclear. CDR3 length equals 12 residues. Deletions cut 0 bases from V and 6 bases from J, with 5 bases between. The V gene's germline CDR1 is SGHRS and CDR2 YFSETQ. CDR3: CASSLEGDTQYF. CDR3 bases: TGCGCCAGCAGCTTGGAAGGGGATACGCAGTATTTT.

The chain carries TRBV19 and TRBJ2-7; no firm D call. CDR3 length: 15 amino acids. V lost 1 base, J lost 3 bases, and 13 bases lay in between. Germline V CDR1 and CDR2: LNHDA, SQIVND (reference sequence). In nucleotides, the CDR3 is TGTGCCAGTAGTATAGTCACGGGTCTGGGCTACGAGCAGTACTTC. Translation: CASSIVTGLGYEQYF.

The V gene is TRBV5-5, the J gene TRBJ1-4; D remains ambiguous. This CDR3 region has 13 residues. V lost 1 base to trimming and J lost 7 bases, with 8 bases between them. CDR1 is SGHKS and CDR2 is YYEKEE in the germline V gene (reference sequence). The CDR3 DNA follows: TGTGCCAGCAGCTTGCTTAGTCCTGAAAAACTGTTTTTT. It specifies CASSLLSPEKLFF.

The chain employs TRBV9 and TRBJ2-1, with no clear D. V was cut by 7 bases and J by 5 bases, with 13 bases left in between. This CDR3 region has 13 residues. Germline assignment: CDR1 SGDLS and CDR2 YYNGEE. CDR3 DNA: TGTGCCAGCGCGCCCCTTCCGGACAATGAGCAGTTCTTC. Its translation is CASAPLPDNEQFF.

This clone was detected only once. The rearrangement uses TRBV5-1 and TRBJ2-2; perhaps TRBD2 as D (5 bases). There are 19 residues in the CDR3. V lost 0 bases and J lost 6, with 24 bases in between. In germline, CDR1 is SGHRS, CDR2 YFSETQ. The CDR3 nucleotides read TGCGCCAGCAGCTTGGCCCGGGGAGTTGCGGGTCACATCTCCGGGGAGCTGTTTTTT. As protein: CASSLARGVAGHISGELFF. The whole variable domain, remainder taken from reference TRBV5-1 and TRBJ2-2, is KAGVTQTPRYLIKTRGQQVTLSCSPISGHRSVSWYQQTPGQGLQFLFEYFSETQRNKGNFPGRFSGRQFSNSRSEMNVSTLELGDSALYLCASSLARGVAGHISGELFFGEGSRLTVL.

The chain links TRBV5-6 to TRBJ2-2; the D is unclear. This CDR3 has 15 residues. CDR1 is SGHDT, CDR2 YYEEEE, per germline. Deletions cut 3 bases from V and 0 bases from J, with 9 bases between. The CDR3 is CASSSGPSNTGELFF. The CDR3 DNA is TGTGCCAGCAGCTCTGGACCGTCGAACACCGGGGAGCTGTTTTTT.

V usage is TRBV5-4 and J usage is TRBJ2-5; TRBD2 matches 12 bases. Germline CDR1 SGHNT, CDR2 YYREEE (reference sequence). The CDR3 contains 16 residues. Unmatched junction bases numbered 7, after V lost 4 bases and J lost 3 bases. In nucleotides, the CDR3 is TGTGCCAGCAGCACTAGACTAGCGGGGGAGGAAGAGACCCAGTACTTC. Protein sequence: CASSTRLAGEEETQYF.

This chain joins TRBV5-6 and TRBJ1-2, with D unclear. Trimming took off 4 bases at V and 4 bases at J, with 11 bases between the two ends. The V gene's germline CDR1 is SGHDT and CDR2 YYEEEE. The CDR3 covers 13 residues. The CDR3 DNA reads TGTGCCAGCAGCCCACGTAGTGGCTATGGCTACACCTTC. It encodes CASSPRSGYGYTF. The variable domain in full, completed from reference TRBV5-6 and TRBJ1-2, reads DAGVTQSPTHLIKTRGQQVTLRCSPKSGHDTVSWYQQALGQGPQFIFQYYEEEERQRGNFPDRFSGHQFPNYSSELNVNALLLGDSALYLCASSPRSGYGYTFGSGTRLTVV.

This clone has only a few counts. This rearrangement joins TRBV30 to TRBJ1-2; D is perhaps TRBD1 (6 bases). V dropped 3 bases and J dropped 4 bases, with 9 bases sitting between them. This CDR3 region has 12 residues. Germline V gene lookup returns CDR1 GTSNPN and CDR2 SVGIG (reference sequence). CDR3 sequence (DNA): TGTGCCTGGAGATACAGGGTCTATGGCTACACCTTC. Protein product: CAWRYRVYGYTF.

This clone was counted a few times. The rearrangement uses TRBV3-1 (or the pseudogene TRBV3-2) and TRBJ2-1; D gene uncertain. V was shortened by 0 bases and J by 1 base, with 16 bases between the two germline ends. CDR1 LGHDT and CDR2 YNNKEL come from the germline V gene (reference sequence). This CDR3 has 18 residues. The CDR3 loop is CASSQEHPALLSYNEQFF. The CDR3 DNA reads TGTGCCAGCAGCCAAGAACACCCGGCGTTGCTTTCCTACAATGAGCAGTTCTTC.